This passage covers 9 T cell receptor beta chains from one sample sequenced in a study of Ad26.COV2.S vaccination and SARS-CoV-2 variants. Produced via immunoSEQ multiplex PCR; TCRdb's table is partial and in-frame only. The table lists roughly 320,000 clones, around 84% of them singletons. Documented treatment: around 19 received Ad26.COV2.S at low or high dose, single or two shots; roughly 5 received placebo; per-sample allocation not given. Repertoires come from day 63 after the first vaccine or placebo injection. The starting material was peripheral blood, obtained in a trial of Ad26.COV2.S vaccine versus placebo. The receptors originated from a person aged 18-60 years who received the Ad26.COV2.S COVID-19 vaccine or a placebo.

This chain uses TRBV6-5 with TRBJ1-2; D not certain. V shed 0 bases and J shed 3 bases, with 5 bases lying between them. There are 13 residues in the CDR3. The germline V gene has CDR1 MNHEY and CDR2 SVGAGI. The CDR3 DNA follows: TGTGCCAGCAGTTACTCGAGGGACTATGGCTACACCTTC. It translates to CASSYSRDYGYTF.

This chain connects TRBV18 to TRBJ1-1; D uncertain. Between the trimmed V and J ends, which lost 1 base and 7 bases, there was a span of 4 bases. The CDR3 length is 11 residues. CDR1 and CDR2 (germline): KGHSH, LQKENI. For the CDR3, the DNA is TGTGCCAGCTCACCACTAGATGAAGCTTTCTTT. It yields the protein CASSPLDEAFF.

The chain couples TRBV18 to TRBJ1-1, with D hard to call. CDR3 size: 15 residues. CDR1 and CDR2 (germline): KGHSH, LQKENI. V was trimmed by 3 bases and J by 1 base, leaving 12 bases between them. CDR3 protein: CASSPAGRGNTEAFF. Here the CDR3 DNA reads TGTGCCAGCTCACCTGCAGGCCGAGGGAACACTGAAGCTTTCTTT.

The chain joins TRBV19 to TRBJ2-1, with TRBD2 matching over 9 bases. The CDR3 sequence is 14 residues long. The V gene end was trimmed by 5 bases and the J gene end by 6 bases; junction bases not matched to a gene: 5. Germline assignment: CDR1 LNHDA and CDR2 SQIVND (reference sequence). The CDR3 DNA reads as TGTGCCAGTAGTTCGGGACTAGCAGGCAATGAGCAGTTCTTC. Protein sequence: CASSSGLAGNEQFF.

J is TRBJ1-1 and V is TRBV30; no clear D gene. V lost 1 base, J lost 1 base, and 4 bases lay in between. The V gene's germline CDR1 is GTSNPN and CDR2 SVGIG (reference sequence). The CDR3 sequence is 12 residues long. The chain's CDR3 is CAWSGSNTEAFF. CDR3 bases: TGTGCCTGGAGTGGTTCGAACACTGAAGCTTTCTTT.

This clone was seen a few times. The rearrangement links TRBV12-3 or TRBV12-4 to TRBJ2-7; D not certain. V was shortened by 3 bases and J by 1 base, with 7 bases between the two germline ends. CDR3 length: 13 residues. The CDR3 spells CASSFFLSYEQYF. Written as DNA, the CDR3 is TGTGCCAGCAGTTTTTTTCTATCCTACGAGCAGTACTTC.

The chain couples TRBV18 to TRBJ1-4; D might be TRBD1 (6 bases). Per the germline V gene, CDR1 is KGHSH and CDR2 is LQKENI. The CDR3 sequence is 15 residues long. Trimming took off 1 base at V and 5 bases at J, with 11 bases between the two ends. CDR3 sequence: CASSPLRTENEKLFF. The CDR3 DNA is TGTGCCAGCTCACCACTAAGGACAGAGAATGAAAAACTGTTTTTT.

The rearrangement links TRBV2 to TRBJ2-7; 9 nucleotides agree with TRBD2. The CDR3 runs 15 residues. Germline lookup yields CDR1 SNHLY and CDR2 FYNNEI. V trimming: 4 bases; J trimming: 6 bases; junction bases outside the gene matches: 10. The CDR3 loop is CASSAQAGGKLEQYF. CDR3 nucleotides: TGTGCCAGCAGTGCTCAAGCGGGGGGCAAGCTCGAGCAGTACTTC.

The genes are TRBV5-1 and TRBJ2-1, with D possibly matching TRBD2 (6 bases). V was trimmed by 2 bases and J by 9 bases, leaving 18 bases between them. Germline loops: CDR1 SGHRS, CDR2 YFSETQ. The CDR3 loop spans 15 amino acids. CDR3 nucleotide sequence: TGCGCCAGCAGCTTACCCCCGGGACGGGGAGGTGAGCAGTTCTTC. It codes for CASSLPPGRGGEQFF.